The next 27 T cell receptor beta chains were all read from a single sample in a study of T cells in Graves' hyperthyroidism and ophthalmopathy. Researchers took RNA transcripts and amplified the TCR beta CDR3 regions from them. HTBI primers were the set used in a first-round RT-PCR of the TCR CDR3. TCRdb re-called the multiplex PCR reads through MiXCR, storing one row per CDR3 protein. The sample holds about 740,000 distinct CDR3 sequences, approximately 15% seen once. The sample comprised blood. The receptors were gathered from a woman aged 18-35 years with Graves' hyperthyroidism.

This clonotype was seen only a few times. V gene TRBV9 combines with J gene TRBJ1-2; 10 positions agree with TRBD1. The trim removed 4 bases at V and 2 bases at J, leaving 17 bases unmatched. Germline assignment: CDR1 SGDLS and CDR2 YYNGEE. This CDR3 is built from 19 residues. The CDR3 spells CASSPHWTGGQSRNYGYTF. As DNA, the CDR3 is TGTGCCAGCAGCCCCCATTGGACAGGGGGGCAATCGCGGAACTATGGCTACACCTTC.

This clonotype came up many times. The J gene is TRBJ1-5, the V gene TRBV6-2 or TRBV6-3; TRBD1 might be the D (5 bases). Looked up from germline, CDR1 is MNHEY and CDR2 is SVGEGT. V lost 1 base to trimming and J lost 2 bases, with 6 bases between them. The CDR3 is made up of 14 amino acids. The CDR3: CASSYLQGNQPQHF. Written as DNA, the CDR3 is TGTGCCAGCAGTTACTTACAGGGCAATCAGCCCCAGCATTTT.

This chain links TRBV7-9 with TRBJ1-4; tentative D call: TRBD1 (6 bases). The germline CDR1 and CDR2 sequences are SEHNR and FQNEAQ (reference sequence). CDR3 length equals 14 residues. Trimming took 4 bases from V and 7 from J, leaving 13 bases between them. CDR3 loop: CASSSQGGSEKLFF. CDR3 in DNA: TGTGCCAGCAGCTCACAGGGCGGGAGTGAAAAACTGTTTTTT.

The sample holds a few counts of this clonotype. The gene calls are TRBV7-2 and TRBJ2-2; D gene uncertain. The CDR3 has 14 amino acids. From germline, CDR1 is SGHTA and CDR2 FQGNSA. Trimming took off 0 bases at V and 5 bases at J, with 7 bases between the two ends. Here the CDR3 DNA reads TGTGCCAGCAGCTTAGCTTCGGCGACCGGGGAGCTGTTTTTT. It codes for CASSLASATGELFF.

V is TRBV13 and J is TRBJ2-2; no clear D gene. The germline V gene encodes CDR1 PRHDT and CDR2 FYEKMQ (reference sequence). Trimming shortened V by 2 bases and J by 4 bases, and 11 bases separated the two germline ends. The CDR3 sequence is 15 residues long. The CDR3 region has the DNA TGTGCCAGCAGCTTATATCGGGTTTCCACCGGGGAGCTGTTTTTT. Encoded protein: CASSLYRVSTGELFF.

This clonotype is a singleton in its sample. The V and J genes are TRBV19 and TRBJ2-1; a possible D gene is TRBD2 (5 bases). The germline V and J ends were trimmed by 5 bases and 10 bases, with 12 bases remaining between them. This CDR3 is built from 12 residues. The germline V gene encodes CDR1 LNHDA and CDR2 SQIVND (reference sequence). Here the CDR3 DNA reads TGTGCCAGTAGTCATTCCCGGAGGGAGCAGTTCTTC. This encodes CASSHSRREQFF.

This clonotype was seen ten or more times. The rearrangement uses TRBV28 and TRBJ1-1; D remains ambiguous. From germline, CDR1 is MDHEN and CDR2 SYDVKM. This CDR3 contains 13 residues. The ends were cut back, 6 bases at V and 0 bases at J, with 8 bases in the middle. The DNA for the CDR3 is TGTGCCAGCAGCCCACTCTTGAACACTGAAGCTTTCTTT. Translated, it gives CASSPLLNTEAFF. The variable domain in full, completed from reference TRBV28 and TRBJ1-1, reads DVKVTQSSRYLVKRTGEKVFLECVQDMDHENMFWYRQDPGLGLRLIYFSYDVKMKEKGDIPEGYSVSREKKERFSLILESASTNQTSMYLCASSPLLNTEAFFGQGTRLTVV.

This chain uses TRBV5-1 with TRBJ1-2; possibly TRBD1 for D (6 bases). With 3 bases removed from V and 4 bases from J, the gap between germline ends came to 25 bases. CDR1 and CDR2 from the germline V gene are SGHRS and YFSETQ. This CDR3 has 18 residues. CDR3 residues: CASSSPGLTGPQAYGYTF. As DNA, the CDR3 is TGCGCCAGCAGCTCCCCGGGCTTAACAGGGCCCCAGGCCTATGGCTACACCTTC. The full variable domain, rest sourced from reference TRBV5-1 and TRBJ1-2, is KAGVTQTPRYLIKTRGQQVTLSCSPISGHRSVSWYQQTPGQGLQFLFEYFSETQRNKGNFPGRFSGRQFSNSRSEMNVSTLELGDSALYLCASSSPGLTGPQAYGYTFGSGTRLTVV.

The CDR3 nucleotides are TGTGCCAGCATCCCCAAGACGAATGAGCAGTTCTTC. Translating it yields CASIPKTNEQFF. The rearrangement links TRBV2 to TRBJ2-1; D ambiguous. V dropped 7 bases and J dropped 7 bases, with 11 bases sitting between them. Germline CDR1 SNHLY, CDR2 FYNNEI. This CDR3 is built from 12 residues.

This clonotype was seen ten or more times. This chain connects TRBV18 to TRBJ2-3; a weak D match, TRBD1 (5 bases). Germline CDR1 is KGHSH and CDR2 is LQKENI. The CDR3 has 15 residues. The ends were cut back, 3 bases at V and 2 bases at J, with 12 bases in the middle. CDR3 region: CASSPPPGSTDTQYF. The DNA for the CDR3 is TGTGCCAGCTCACCCCCCCCAGGGTCCACAGATACGCAGTATTTT.

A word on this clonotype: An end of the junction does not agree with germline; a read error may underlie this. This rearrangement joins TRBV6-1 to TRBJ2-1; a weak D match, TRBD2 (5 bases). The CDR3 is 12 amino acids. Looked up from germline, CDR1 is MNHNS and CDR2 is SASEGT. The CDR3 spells CANSDPSGEQFF. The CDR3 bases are TGTGCCAACAGTGACCCCAGCGGTGAGCAGTTCTTC.

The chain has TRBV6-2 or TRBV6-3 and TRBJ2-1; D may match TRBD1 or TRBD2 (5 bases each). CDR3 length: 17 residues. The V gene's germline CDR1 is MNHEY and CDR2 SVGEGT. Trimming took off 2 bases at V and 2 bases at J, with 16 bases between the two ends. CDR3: CASSYARGSGTYNEQFF. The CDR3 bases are TGTGCCAGCAGTTACGCAAGAGGGTCAGGGACCTACAATGAGCAGTTCTTC.

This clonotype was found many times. This CDR3 reads CASSNGQTTEEQYF. The CDR3 DNA reads as TGTGCCAGCAGTAATGGACAGACGACGGAGGAGCAGTACTTC. V is TRBV6-2 or TRBV6-3 and J is TRBJ2-7; D possibly corresponds to TRBD1 (6 bases). Germline V lookup: CDR1 MNHEY, CDR2 SVGEGT. Between the trimmed V and J ends, which lost 5 bases and 7 bases, there was a span of 18 bases. The CDR3 contains 14 residues.

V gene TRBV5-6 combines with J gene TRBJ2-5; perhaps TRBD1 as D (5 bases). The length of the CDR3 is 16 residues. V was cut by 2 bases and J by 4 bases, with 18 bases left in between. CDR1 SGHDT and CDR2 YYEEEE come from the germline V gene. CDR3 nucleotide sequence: TGTGCCAGCAGCTTCTTAAGACAGTCTTGGGGAGAGACCCAGTACTTC. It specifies CASSFLRQSWGETQYF.

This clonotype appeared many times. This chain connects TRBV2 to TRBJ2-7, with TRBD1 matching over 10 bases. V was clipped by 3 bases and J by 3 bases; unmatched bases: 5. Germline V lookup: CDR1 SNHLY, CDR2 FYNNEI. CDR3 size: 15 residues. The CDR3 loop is CASSEYRDRGYEQYF. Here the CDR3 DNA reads TGTGCCAGCAGTGAGTACCGGGACAGGGGCTACGAGCAGTACTTC.

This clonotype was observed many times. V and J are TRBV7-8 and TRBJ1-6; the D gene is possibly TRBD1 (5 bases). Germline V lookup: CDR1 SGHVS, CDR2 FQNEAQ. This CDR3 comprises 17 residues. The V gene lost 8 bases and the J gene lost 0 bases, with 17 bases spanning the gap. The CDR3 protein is CASAEMGPSSYNSPLHF. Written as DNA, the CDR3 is TGTGCCAGCGCCGAAATGGGACCAAGCTCCTATAATTCACCCCTCCACTTT.

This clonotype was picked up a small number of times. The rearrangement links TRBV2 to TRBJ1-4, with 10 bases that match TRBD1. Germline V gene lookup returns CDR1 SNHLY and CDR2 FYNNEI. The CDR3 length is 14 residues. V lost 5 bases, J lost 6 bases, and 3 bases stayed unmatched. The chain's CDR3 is CASSRDRGDEKLFF. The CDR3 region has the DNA TGTGCCAGCAGTAGGGACAGGGGCGATGAAAAACTGTTTTTT.

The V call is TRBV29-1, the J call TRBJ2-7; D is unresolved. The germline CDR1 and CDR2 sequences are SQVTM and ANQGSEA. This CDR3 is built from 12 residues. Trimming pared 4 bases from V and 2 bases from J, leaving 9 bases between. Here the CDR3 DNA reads TGCAGCGTTGGGCAGAGAACCTACGAGCAGTACTTC. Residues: CSVGQRTYEQYF.

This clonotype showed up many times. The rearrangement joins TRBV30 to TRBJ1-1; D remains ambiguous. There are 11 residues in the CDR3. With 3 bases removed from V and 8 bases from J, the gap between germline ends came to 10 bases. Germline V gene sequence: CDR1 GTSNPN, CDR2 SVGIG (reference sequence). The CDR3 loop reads CAWRTGKEAFF. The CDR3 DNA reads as TGTGCCTGGAGAACGGGGAAAGAAGCTTTCTTT.

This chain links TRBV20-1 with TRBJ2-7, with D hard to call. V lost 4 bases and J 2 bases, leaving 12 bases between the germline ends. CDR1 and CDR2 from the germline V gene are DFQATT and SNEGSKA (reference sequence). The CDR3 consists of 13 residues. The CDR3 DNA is TGCAGTGCTAAGAGCCCGGTAGCCTACGAGCAGTACTTC. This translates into CSAKSPVAYEQYF.

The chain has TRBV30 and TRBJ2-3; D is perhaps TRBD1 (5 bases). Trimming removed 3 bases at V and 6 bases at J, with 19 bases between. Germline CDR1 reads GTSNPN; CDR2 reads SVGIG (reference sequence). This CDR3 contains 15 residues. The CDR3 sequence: CAWRDIGVGVDTQYF. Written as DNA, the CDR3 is TGTGCCTGGAGAGATATAGGGGTAGGTGTGGATACGCAGTATTTT.

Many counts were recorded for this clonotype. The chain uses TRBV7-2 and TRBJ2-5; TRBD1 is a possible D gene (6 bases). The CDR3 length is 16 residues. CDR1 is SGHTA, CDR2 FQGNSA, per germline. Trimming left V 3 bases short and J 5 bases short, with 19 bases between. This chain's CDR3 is CASSFYRDIEAETQYF. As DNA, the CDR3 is TGTGCCAGCAGCTTTTACCGGGACATAGAGGCGGAGACCCAGTACTTC.

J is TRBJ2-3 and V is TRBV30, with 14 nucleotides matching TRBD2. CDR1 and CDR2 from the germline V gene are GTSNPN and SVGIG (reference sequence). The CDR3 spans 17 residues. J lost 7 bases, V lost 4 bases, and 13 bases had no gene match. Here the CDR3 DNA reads TGTGCCTGGACCCACTCCCCGGGACTAGCGGGAGAATATACGCAGTATTTT. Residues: CAWTHSPGLAGEYTQYF.

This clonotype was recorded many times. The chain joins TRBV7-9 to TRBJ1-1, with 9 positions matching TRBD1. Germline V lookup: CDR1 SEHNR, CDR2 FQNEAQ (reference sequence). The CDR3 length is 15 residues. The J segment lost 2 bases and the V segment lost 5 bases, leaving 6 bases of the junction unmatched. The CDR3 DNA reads TGTGCCAGCAGCATAGGGACAGGGCACAACACTGAAGCTTTCTTT. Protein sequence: CASSIGTGHNTEAFF.

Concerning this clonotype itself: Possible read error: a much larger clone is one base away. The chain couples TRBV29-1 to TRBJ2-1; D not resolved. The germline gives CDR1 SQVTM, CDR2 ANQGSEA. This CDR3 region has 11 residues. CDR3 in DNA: TGCGGCGTTGGTTATTCCAATGAGCAGTTCTTC. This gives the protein CGVGYSNEQFF.

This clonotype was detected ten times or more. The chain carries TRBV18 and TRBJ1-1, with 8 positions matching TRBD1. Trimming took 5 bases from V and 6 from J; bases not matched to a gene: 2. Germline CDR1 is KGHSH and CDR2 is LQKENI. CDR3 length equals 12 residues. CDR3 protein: CASSSDRAEAFF. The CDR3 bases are TGTGCCAGCTCATCGGACAGGGCTGAAGCTTTCTTT.

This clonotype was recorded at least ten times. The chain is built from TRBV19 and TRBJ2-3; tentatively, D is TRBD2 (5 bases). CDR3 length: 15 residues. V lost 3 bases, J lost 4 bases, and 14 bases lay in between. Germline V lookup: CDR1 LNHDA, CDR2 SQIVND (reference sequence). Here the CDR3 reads CASSIAAVVADTQYF. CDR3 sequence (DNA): TGTGCCAGTAGTATTGCAGCGGTAGTGGCAGATACGCAGTATTTT.